Included here is one T cell receptor beta chain sequence, with context. These data come from a study of blood T cell repertoires in COVID-19. Overall study context: T cells, B-cell-depleted T cells, or PBMCs supplied cDNA or gDNA.

In the source study's methods: The assay estimated nucleated cells by amplifying reference gene primers. The table came from immunoSEQ multiplex PCR; TCRdb's copy has only in-frame clones and leaves some out. For V, J and clone size, that table is used; D and trimming come from the DNA. Of 130,000 or so clones in the sample, about 83% were seen once. The CDR3 consists of 16 residues. Per the germline V gene, CDR1 is SGHTS and CDR2 is YDEGEE. The trim removed 7 bases at V and 1 base at J, leaving 6 bases unmatched. The chain uses TRBV5-8 and TRBJ2-6, with 9 bases aligning to TRBD1. Material for sequencing was peripheral blood. The sequence came from a human donor in a cohort sampled during active COVID-19. CDR3 amino acids: CASGGQGLSGANVLTF. DNA of the CDR3: TGTGCCAGCGGGGGACAGGGTTTATCTGGGGCCAACGTCCTGACTTTC.